One T cell receptor (beta chain) is described in this entry. The table lists this clonotype with a few counts. Its antigen has not been determined. No much larger clonotype is one base removed from it; base qualities were not supplied. The library was generated by 5' RACE. Sequencing was performed on an Illumina HiSeq 2500. A second roughly 6 to 11 cycle PCR used a sample-barcoded 5' primer and a J-beta primer mix. Each TCR beta cDNA molecule received a unique molecular identifier from a template-switch 5' adaptor carrying 12 random nucleotides. At least 2.5 million CDR3-containing paired-end reads were obtained from each sample. First-strand cDNA was synthesized from all RNA with the Mint cDNA synthesis kit, primed by a TRBC-specific oligonucleotide. After uracil-DNA glycosylase treatment, a first 18-cycle PCR used universal primers M1SS and BC2_uni_R on all cDNA. The authors' analysis ran thus. Each sample was normalized by randomly selecting 1 million high-quality reads, each carrying a distinct molecular identifier. Instead of being binned into consensus sequences, reads with shared molecular identifiers were discarded. MiTCR, run with a Q25 quality threshold and the strictest error-elimination algorithm, handled CDR3 identification, clonotype clustering and error correction. A nonparametric unseen species model using Euler transformation provided a lower-bound estimate of total TCR beta diversity. TCRdb took the public reads, trimmed them with fastp at Q25, ran MiXCR for clone calling and kept in-frame beta chains. Each entry is one CDR3 protein sequence, shown with its most common DNA and genes. The V and J calls and clone size are TCRdb's, not the authors'. The sample profile shows roughly 800,000 distinct CDR3 sequences; 55% to 75% of them were found once. The ten most abundant clones make up approximately 21% of the sample.

From the cysteine through the phenylalanine, the CDR3 covers 15 amino acids. Only CDR3 DNA remains: 45 bases, in frame from the first base. Compared with germline, V lacks 1 base and J lacks 4 bases; bases without a gene match: 5. Sequences SGHTA (CDR1) and FQGNSA (CDR2) are obtained from the germline V gene. These data come from a study of blood T cells in healthy people across ages (dated by TCRdb to between 2014 and 2017). In terms of the full investigation: In model experiments, template switching captured about one uniquely barcoded TCR beta cDNA molecule for every two T cells. To avoid experimental bias, donors of different ages were spread randomly across the sequencing lanes. The donors were split into four age groups: young (average 16 years), middle-aged (roughly 39), aged (more than 60) and long-lived (approximately 80). Using the same blood draw, the study looked at two additional independent replicas of 1 million unique cDNA reads for two donors, one aged 18 to 30 and the other aged 80 or older. Age-related changes in TCR beta repertoire diversity were measured in the study by deep sequencing normalized with unique cDNA molecular identifiers. On the study overall, not on this receptor specifically: A strong correlation was found between observed TCR beta diversity and the percentage of naive T cells measured by flow cytometry. Compared with the aged group, the long-lived group had more naive CD4+ T cells, fewer expanded clones and increased TCR diversity, suggesting age selection. As age increased, observed TCR beta diversity per million T cells dropped in a roughly linear way, and a significant reduction was already evident by age roughly 36. Estimates of total diversity from one million sequenced T cells were regarded as lower bounds and underestimates. Since profiling was done on bulk unsorted PBMCs, naive and antigen-experienced compartments could not be conclusively compared. Because donor CMV infection status was unknown, age-related changes in expanded clonotypes were potentially confounded.

Systemically healthy Caucasian individuals from Russia, approximately 39 in total and aged about 6 to 100 years, were included as donors. About 10 milliliters of peripheral blood were drawn from each donor into EDTA-treated Vacutainer tubes. Ficoll-Paque density-gradient centrifugation was used to isolate PBMCs, with at least 6.5 million per sample. Trizol reagent was used to extract total RNA from PBMCs, with at least 5.5 micrograms per sample. For every donor, flow cytometry on a PBMC aliquot measured the percentage of naive CD45RAhigh/CD27high T cells. This receptor chain uses TRBV7-2 and TRBJ2-3, and 7 junctional nucleotides match TRBD2. The TCR sequence derives from a man aged 25 to 40 in good health. The specimen sequenced was blood. CDR3 reads: CASSLEGLTPDTQYF. The nucleotide sequence is TGTGCCAGCAGCTTAGAGGGACTAACCCCAGATACGCAGTATTTT.